The clone carrying this TCR beta chain was detected only a few times. Amplification targeted TCR beta CDR3 regions from RNA transcripts. TCR CDR3 underwent first-round RT-PCR with the HTBI primer set. TCRdb reanalysed the multiplex PCR reads using MiXCR and keeps one entry per CDR3 protein. The sample carries around 350,000 distinct CDR3 sequences, roughly 15% recorded once. This entry comes from a study of T cells in Graves' hyperthyroidism and ophthalmopathy. The V gene's germline CDR1 is MNHNS and CDR2 SASEGT. V gave up 1 base and J gave up 2 bases, with 6 bases separating them. The CDR3 extends over 14 amino acids.

Material for sequencing was blood. The chain has TRBV6-1 and TRBJ2-4; D assignment may be TRBD1 or TRBD2 (5 bases each). The sequence derives from a woman in her twenties or thirties with Graves' ophthalmopathy. Here the CDR3 reads CASSEGGSKNIQYF. For the CDR3, the DNA is TGTGCCAGCAGTGAAGGGGGGTCCAAAAACATTCAGTACTTC.